Shown below are 19 T cell receptor beta chains from a single sample sequenced in a study of shared clonotypes between healthy human individuals. TCRdb's copy holds only in-frame clones and misses some; the assay was immunoSEQ multiplex PCR. There are 1,500,000 or so clones in the sample; roughly 96% occur only once, and 1% to 1.5% lies in the top ten. The specimen was naive CD4+ T cells sorted from blood. Subset specified: CD45RA+ positively selected. The source is a man aged 30 to 45 in good health.

V gene TRBV6-6 combines with J gene TRBJ1-4; 10 positions match TRBD1. The V gene end was trimmed by 6 bases and the J gene end by 7 bases; junction bases not matched to a gene: 8. The CDR3 covers 15 residues. Germline loops: CDR1 MNHNY, CDR2 SVGAGI (reference sequence). CDR3: CASRQRGQGLEKLFF. Written as DNA, the CDR3 is TGTGCCAGCAGGCAACGGGGACAGGGGCTTGAAAAACTGTTTTTT.

The genes are TRBV6-6 and TRBJ2-2; D tentatively fits TRBD1 or TRBD2 (6 bases each). The V end was cut by 8 bases, the J end by 4 bases, with 17 bases between. The CDR3 spans 15 residues. Germline values: CDR1 MNHNY, CDR2 SVGAGI (reference sequence). The chain's CDR3 is CASGGGTQLTGELFF. The CDR3 region has the DNA TGTGCCAGCGGTGGAGGGACACAGCTCACCGGGGAGCTGTTTTTT.

The rearrangement links TRBV2 to TRBJ2-7; maybe TRBD2 (5 bases). The germline CDR1 and CDR2 sequences are SNHLY and FYNNEI. CDR3 length equals 12 residues. The V end lost 6 bases, the J end lost 1 base, and 7 bases lay between the germline ends. CDR3 loop: CASRGESYEQYF. The DNA of the CDR3 is TGTGCCAGCAGGGGAGAATCCTACGAGCAGTACTTC.

V usage is TRBV7-9 and J usage is TRBJ1-4, with D possibly matching TRBD1 (5 bases). V lost 3 bases and J lost 4, with 9 bases in between. The CDR3 has 14 amino acids. Looked up from germline, CDR1 is SEHNR and CDR2 is FQNEAQ (reference sequence). This CDR3 reads CASSLKTDNEKLFF. CDR3 sequence (DNA): TGTGCCAGCAGCTTGAAGACAGATAATGAAAAACTGTTTTTT. Full variable domain (rest looked up from reference TRBV7-9 and TRBJ1-4): DTGVSQNPRHKITKRGQNVTFRCDPISEHNRLYWYRQTLGQGPEFLTYFQNEAQLEKSRLLSDRFSAERPKGSFSTLEIQRTEQGDSAMYLCASSLKTDNEKLFFGSGTQLSVL.

The rearrangement joins TRBV5-6 to TRBJ1-2; D gene unclear. CDR3 length equals 12 residues. Germline loops: CDR1 SGHDT, CDR2 YYEEEE. Trimming took 3 bases from V and 5 from J, leaving 8 bases between them. The CDR3 spells CASSSDGYGYTF. The CDR3 region has the DNA TGTGCCAGCAGCTCGGACGGTTATGGCTACACCTTC.

V usage is TRBV5-1 and J usage is TRBJ2-3, with D perhaps matching TRBD1 (6 bases). The CDR3 loop spans 15 amino acids. Germline CDR1 and CDR2: SGHRS and YFSETQ. V was clipped by 5 bases and J by 4 bases, with 17 bases between them. The CDR3 DNA is TGCGCCAGCAGACGAGCGGAGTCAGGGGCAGATACGCAGTATTTT. As protein: CASRRAESGADTQYF.

The chain combines TRBV5-1 with TRBJ2-3; D ambiguous. The CDR3 is made up of 14 amino acids. The ends were cut back, 6 bases at V and 4 bases at J, with 15 bases in the middle. Germline CDR1 is SGHRS and CDR2 is YFSETQ. The CDR3 sequence: CASMPLSSPDTQYF. The CDR3 bases are TGCGCCAGCATGCCACTCAGCAGCCCAGATACGCAGTATTTT.

The CDR3 DNA follows: TGTGCCAGCAGTCGATTGGCGGACTCCTACGAGCAGTACTTC. This sequence encodes CASSRLADSYEQYF. The chain is built from TRBV7-6 and TRBJ2-7; the D is unclear. Germline V CDR1 and CDR2: SGHVS, FNYEAQ. There are 14 residues in the CDR3. Trimming removed 6 bases from V and 0 bases from J, with 12 bases in between.

The chain is built from TRBV29-1 and TRBJ2-1; D perhaps matches TRBD2 (6 bases). Germline CDR1 and CDR2: SQVTM and ANQGSEA. Deletions cut 5 bases from V and 3 bases from J, with 20 bases between. This CDR3 region has 16 residues. The CDR3 DNA reads as TGCAGCGTTCAACCCCATTGGGGGGACGGCTACAATGAGCAGTTCTTC. Translating it yields CSVQPHWGDGYNEQFF.

V gene TRBV11-2 combines with J gene TRBJ2-7; TRBD1 aligns across 10 bases. Germline trimming cut 6 bases from V and 3 bases from J; bases unmatched to any gene: 8. CDR3 length equals 15 residues. Germline V lookup: CDR1 SGHAT, CDR2 FQNNGV. CDR3 protein: CASRVAGQGIYEQYF. The DNA for the CDR3 is TGTGCCAGCAGAGTAGCGGGACAGGGGATCTACGAGCAGTACTTC.

The chain carries TRBV5-1 and TRBJ2-7; TRBD2 might be the D (6 bases). Germline CDR1 reads SGHRS; CDR2 reads YFSETQ. The ends were cut back, 0 bases at V and 3 bases at J, with 19 bases in the middle. CDR3 length: 17 amino acids. CDR3 in amino acids: CASSLEGLGTAGYEQYF. The DNA for the CDR3 is TGCGCCAGCAGCTTGGAGGGACTCGGGACCGCCGGCTACGAGCAGTACTTC.

As DNA, the CDR3 is TGTGCCAGCACCATGGCCGGGTTGTTACAGCCCCAGCATTTT. It codes for CASTMAGLLQPQHF. This chain connects TRBV6-1 to TRBJ1-5; D call uncertain. The CDR3 loop spans 14 amino acids. V lost 7 bases to trimming and J lost 7 bases, with 17 bases between them. The germline gives CDR1 MNHNS, CDR2 SASEGT.

The chain combines TRBV19 with TRBJ2-1; 10 bases are a match to TRBD2. Germline V lookup: CDR1 LNHDA, CDR2 SQIVND (reference sequence). The junction had 6 bases not matched to a gene; V was cut back by 8 bases and J by 2 bases. The CDR3 has 15 amino acids. CDR3 DNA: TGTGCCAGTTCAACTGGACTAGCGGCCTACAATGAGCAGTTCTTC. Its protein product is CASSTGLAAYNEQFF. Using reference TRBV19 and TRBJ2-1 for the parts outside the CDR3, the full variable domain is DGGITQSPKYLFRKEGQNVTLSCEQNLNHDAMYWYRQDPGQGLRLIYYSQIVNDFQKGDIAEGYSVSREKKESFPLTVTSAQKNPTAFYLCASSTGLAAYNEQFFGPGTRLTVL.

The chain has TRBV6-6 and TRBJ2-7, with a tentative D call TRBD1 (6 bases). Germline CDR1 MNHNY, CDR2 SVGAGI (reference sequence). Deletions cut 4 bases from V and 2 bases from J, with 18 bases between. The CDR3 spans 16 residues. The DNA of the CDR3 is TGTGCCAGCAGTTCCCTCGGGAAGGGGGAAACCTACGAGCAGTACTTC. Translation: CASSSLGKGETYEQYF.

J is TRBJ2-7 and V is TRBV2, with D perhaps TRBD2 (6 bases). V lost 11 bases and J lost 0, with 23 bases in between. CDR3 size: 16 residues. The germline gives CDR1 SNHLY, CDR2 FYNNEI. The CDR3 is CASYAGRGMASYEQYF. In DNA, the CDR3 is TGTGCCTCCTATGCGGGACGAGGCATGGCCTCCTACGAGCAGTACTTC.

This clone was found a few times. The V call is TRBV5-1, the J call TRBJ1-4; maybe TRBD1 (6 bases). V lost 0 bases to trimming and J lost 8 bases, with 14 bases between them. The CDR3 runs to 15 residues. Germline CDR1 is SGHRS and CDR2 is YFSETQ. For the CDR3, the DNA is TGCGCCAGCAGCTTGGAAGCGGACAGAGGAGAAAAACTGTTTTTT. Residues: CASSLEADRGEKLFF.

CDR3 in DNA: TGTGCCAGCAGTGCCCCGGGACGCCTCTCCTACGAGCAGTACTTC. Translating gives CASSAPGRLSYEQYF. The rearrangement uses TRBV25-1 and TRBJ2-7; either TRBD1 or TRBD2 may fit D (5 bases each). The CDR3 has 15 amino acids. The germline V gene encodes CDR1 MGHDK and CDR2 SYGVNS. V was shortened by 4 bases and J by 0 bases, with 13 bases between the two germline ends.

The V and J genes are TRBV4-2 and TRBJ1-1; D remains unclear. The V and J ends lost 6 bases and 8 bases respectively, with 10 bases between them. The CDR3 is 11 residues long. CDR1 LGHNA and CDR2 YNFKEQ come from the germline V gene. The CDR3 bases are TGTGCCAGCAGGGACCGGAGGGAAGCTTTCTTT. Protein sequence: CASRDRREAFF.

The J gene is TRBJ1-2, the V gene TRBV19; 8 bases are a match to TRBD1. The CDR3 has 14 amino acids. CDR1 is LNHDA, CDR2 SQIVND, per germline (reference sequence). V dropped 3 bases and J dropped 4; count of bases not matched to a gene: 4. The CDR3 sequence is CASSIGQGGYGYTF. DNA of the CDR3: TGTGCCAGTAGTATCGGACAGGGTGGCTATGGCTACACCTTC.